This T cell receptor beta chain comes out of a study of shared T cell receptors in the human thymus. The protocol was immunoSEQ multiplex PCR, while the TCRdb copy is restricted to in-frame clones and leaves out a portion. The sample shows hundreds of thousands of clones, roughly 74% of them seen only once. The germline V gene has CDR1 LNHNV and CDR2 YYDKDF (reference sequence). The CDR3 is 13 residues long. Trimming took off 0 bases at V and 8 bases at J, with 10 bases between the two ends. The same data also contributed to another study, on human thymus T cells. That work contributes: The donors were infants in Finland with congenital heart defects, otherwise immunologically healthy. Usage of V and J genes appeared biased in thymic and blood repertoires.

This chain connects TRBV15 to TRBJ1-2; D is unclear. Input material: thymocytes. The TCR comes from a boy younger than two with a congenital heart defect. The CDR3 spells CATSRDRGSGYTF. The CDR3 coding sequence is TGTGCCACCAGCAGAGATCGGGGTTCCGGCTACACCTTC. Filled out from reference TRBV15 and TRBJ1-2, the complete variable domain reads DAMVIQNPRYQVTQFGKPVTLSCSQTLNHNVMYWYQQKSSQAPKLLFHYYDKDFNNEADTPDNFQSRRPNTSFCFLDIRSPGLGDTAMYLCATSRDRGSGYTFGSGTRLTVV.